What follows are 21 T cell receptor beta chains derived from one specimen sequenced in a study of blood T cells in healthy people across ages. Using a J-beta primer mix together with a sample-barcoded 5' primer, a second PCR was run for 7 to 11 cycles. TCRdb processed the 5' RACE reads anew with MiXCR; each CDR3 protein has one entry. The sample holds roughly 2 million distinct CDR3 sequences, around 50% seen once. Sequencing was performed on blood. The receptors derive from a woman aged 40 to 49 in good health.

The count of this clonotype is one. At one end the junction does not follow the germline gene, possibly because of a read error. The J gene is TRBJ2-5, the V gene TRBV20-1; a weak D match, TRBD1 (5 bases). The CDR3 spans 13 residues. Looked up from germline, CDR1 is DFQATT and CDR2 is SNEGSKA (reference sequence). The CDR3 protein is CGARDQGAETQYF. As DNA, the CDR3 is TGCGGTGCTAGAGATCAAGGGGCGGAGACCCAGTACTTC.

The rearrangement joins TRBV5-4 to TRBJ2-1; 9 bases fit TRBD2. V lost 10 bases and J lost 5; bases outside the gene matches: 10. Germline V gene lookup returns CDR1 SGHNT and CDR2 YYREEE (reference sequence). The CDR3 totals 14 residues. DNA of the CDR3: TGTGCCCGTTGCAAAGCGGGGGGTAACAATGAGCAGTTCTTC. Translation: CARCKAGGNNEQFF.

V gene TRBV9 combines with J gene TRBJ1-4; D call uncertain. Trimming took 4 bases from V and 8 from J, leaving 15 bases between them. The CDR3 is 14 amino acids. The germline V gene encodes CDR1 SGDLS and CDR2 YYNGEE. The CDR3 spells CASSPWTRKEKLFF. The CDR3 DNA is TGTGCCAGCAGCCCCTGGACCAGGAAAGAAAAACTGTTTTTT.

This clonotype has more than one count but fewer than ten. Here the CDR3 DNA reads TGTGCCAGCAGTCTTTTTGGGGGATCGGACGAGCAGTACTTC. It is translated as CASSLFGGSDEQYF. J is TRBJ2-7 and V is TRBV6-5; D might be TRBD1 or TRBD2, each matching 5 bases. This CDR3 is 14 amino acids long. V was cut by 5 bases and J by 5 bases, with 16 bases left in between. Germline loops: CDR1 MNHEY, CDR2 SVGAGI.

This clonotype was observed a handful of times. This chain joins TRBV20-1 and TRBJ2-6; D call uncertain. Germline-derived CDR1 and CDR2 are DFQATT and SNEGSKA (reference sequence). V lost 5 bases to trimming and J lost 5 bases, with 13 bases between them. This CDR3 contains 14 residues. CDR3 in DNA: TGCAGTGCTTTACCACGGGCCCGGGCCAACGTCCTGACTTTC. It yields the protein CSALPRARANVLTF.

The V and J genes are TRBV7-2 and TRBJ2-3, with D perhaps matching TRBD1 (5 bases). From germline, CDR1 is SGHTA and CDR2 FQGNSA. The CDR3 is 14 amino acids. Between the trimmed V and J ends, which lost 1 base and 11 bases, there was a span of 16 bases. CDR3 DNA sequence: TGTGCCAGCAGCTTAGATAGGGGTGGCAATGAGCAGTATTTT. Its translation is CASSLDRGGNEQYF.

The chain recombines TRBV4-3 with TRBJ2-7; no reliable D call. This CDR3 contains 14 residues. The germline V and J ends were trimmed by 0 bases and 4 bases, with 10 bases remaining between them. The germline CDR1 and CDR2 sequences are LGHNA and YSLEER. The CDR3 region is CASSQDWSGYEQYF. In DNA form, the CDR3 reads TGCGCCAGCAGCCAAGATTGGTCAGGATACGAGCAGTACTTC.

The rearrangement uses TRBV6-5 and TRBJ1-4; tentative D call: TRBD1 (5 bases). V gave up 5 bases and J gave up 7 bases, with 14 bases separating them. The CDR3 sequence is 14 residues long. Per germline, CDR1 MNHEY and CDR2 SVGAGI. Here the CDR3 DNA reads TGTGCCAGCAGTGACGGTCCGAGGGGTGAAAAACTGTTTTTT. Residues: CASSDGPRGEKLFF.

The rearrangement links TRBV27 to TRBJ2-7; D is ambiguous. This CDR3 is built from 13 residues. Germline lookup yields CDR1 MNHEY and CDR2 SMNVEV (reference sequence). V was clipped by 5 bases and J by 2 bases, with 10 bases between them. The CDR3 spells CASSDHETYEQYF. In DNA, the CDR3 is TGTGCCAGCAGTGACCACGAAACCTACGAGCAGTACTTC.

The sample holds a few counts of this clonotype. The V and J genes are TRBV20-1 and TRBJ1-2; 7 bases fit TRBD1. Trimming at V came to 1 base and at J to 1 base, leaving 9 bases not matched to a gene. CDR3 length equals 16 residues. The germline V gene has CDR1 DFQATT and CDR2 SNEGSKA (reference sequence). CDR3 loop: CSARGPGTADNYGYTF. The CDR3 DNA is TGCAGTGCTAGAGGCCCAGGGACAGCTGATAACTATGGCTACACCTTC.

The chain couples TRBV12-3 or TRBV12-4 to TRBJ2-1; 11 nucleotides agree with TRBD2. The CDR3 is made up of 15 amino acids. Trimming cost V 5 bases and J 6 bases; bases outside gene matches: 6. CDR3 residues: CASSHSSGGSNEQFF. CDR3 coding DNA: TGTGCCAGCAGTCACTCTAGCGGGGGGTCCAATGAGCAGTTCTTC.

The rearrangement links TRBV9 to TRBJ2-1; TRBD2 aligns across 16 bases. CDR3 length: 19 residues. With V trimmed by 3 bases and J by 0 bases, 6 bases remained unmatched. Germline V gene sequence: CDR1 SGDLS, CDR2 YYNGEE. The CDR3 nucleotides are TGTGCCAGCAGCGAACCGGGACTAGCGGGGGGGCCCTCCTACAATGAGCAGTTCTTC. This sequence encodes CASSEPGLAGGPSYNEQFF.

The chain uses TRBV28 and TRBJ2-6; TRBD1 or TRBD2 may be the D gene (5 bases each). Germline values: CDR1 MDHEN, CDR2 SYDVKM. Trimming pared 3 bases from V and 0 bases from J, leaving 18 bases between. This CDR3 is 19 amino acids long. The chain's CDR3 is CASSFRPGTSSSGANVLTF. CDR3 sequence (DNA): TGTGCCAGCAGTTTTCGTCCCGGGACGTCCAGCTCTGGGGCCAACGTCCTGACTTTC. The full variable domain, completed using reference TRBV28 and TRBJ2-6, is DVKVTQSSRYLVKRTGEKVFLECVQDMDHENMFWYRQDPGLGLRLIYFSYDVKMKEKGDIPEGYSVSREKKERFSLILESASTNQTSMYLCASSFRPGTSSSGANVLTFGAGSRLTVL.

The chain carries TRBV5-1 and TRBJ2-7; D tentatively reads TRBD1 or TRBD2 (5 bases each). V was trimmed by 2 bases and J by 12 bases, leaving 9 bases between them. Per the germline V gene, CDR1 is SGHRS and CDR2 is YFSETQ. This CDR3 comprises 10 residues. CDR3 region: CASSFRDPYF. The CDR3, as DNA: TGCGCCAGCAGCTTCCGGGACCCGTACTTC.

This chain links TRBV27 with TRBJ1-6; TRBD1 might be the D (5 bases). Germline V gene data show CDR1 as MNHEY and CDR2 as SMNVEV (reference sequence). The CDR3 length is 16 residues. Trimming removed 5 bases from V and 7 bases from J, with 18 bases in between. DNA of the CDR3: TGTGCCAGCAGTACCCCGTTGACAGTAGCCAATTCACCCCTCCACTTT. Translating gives CASSTPLTVANSPLHF.

This clonotype was picked up a small number of times. Relative to the germline gene, one junction end is altered; a read error may explain this. The V gene is TRBV7-7, the J gene TRBJ2-5, with 9 positions matching TRBD1. The CDR3 is 13 residues long. From germline, CDR1 is SSHAT and CDR2 FNYEAQ (reference sequence). DNA for the CDR3: TGTGCTAGCAGCGTAGGACAGGGGAAGACCCAGTACTTC. Translating it yields CASSVGQGKTQYF.

The CDR3 sequence is CATSTGSGYTF. The CDR3 nucleotides read TGTGCCACCAGCACAGGTAGCGGCTACACCTTC. The V call is TRBV15, the J call TRBJ1-2; D is unclear. V lost 4 bases to trimming and J lost 8 bases, with 8 bases between them. Per the germline V gene, CDR1 is LNHNV and CDR2 is YYDKDF (reference sequence). This CDR3 region has 11 residues.

The chain is built from TRBV20-1 and TRBJ1-6; D perhaps matches TRBD1 (5 bases). V was pared by 5 bases and J by 2 bases, with 10 bases between. The CDR3 covers 14 residues. Germline-derived CDR1 and CDR2 are DFQATT and SNEGSKA (reference sequence). DNA for the CDR3: TGCAGTGCTCCGCGAGGGGCCTATAATTCACCCCTCCACTTT. Its protein product is CSAPRGAYNSPLHF.

CDR3 in amino acids: CASSLRRGVTSTDTQYF. CDR3 coding DNA: TGTGCCAGCAGTTTACGACGGGGGGTAACGAGTACAGATACGCAGTATTTT. The chain recombines TRBV6-5 with TRBJ2-3; 7 nucleotides agree with TRBD2. Trimming took 4 bases from V and 3 from J; bases not matched to a gene: 13. CDR1 MNHEY and CDR2 SVGAGI come from the germline V gene. The length of the CDR3 is 17 residues.

In its sample, this clonotype was seen a few times. This chain joins TRBV6-1 and TRBJ2-5, with TRBD2 matching over 7 bases. Near its end, the DNA agrees better with TRBJ2-7, so the J call may be wrong. Germline V CDR1 and CDR2: MNHNS, SASEGT. This CDR3 is built from 16 residues. In DNA, the CDR3 is TGTGCCAGCAGTGAGGTTGGATGGGAGGGAGTCTCCGAGCAGTACTTC. Translation: CASSEVGWEGVSEQYF.

The chain couples TRBV6-5 to TRBJ2-1, with TRBD1 as a possible D gene (6 bases). In germline, CDR1 is MNHEY, CDR2 SVGAGI. V was shortened by 6 bases and J by 0 bases, with 12 bases between the two germline ends. The CDR3 is 15 residues long. This CDR3 is CASRLDRSSYNEQFF. Here the CDR3 DNA reads TGTGCCAGCAGACTCGACAGGAGCTCCTACAATGAGCAGTTCTTC.